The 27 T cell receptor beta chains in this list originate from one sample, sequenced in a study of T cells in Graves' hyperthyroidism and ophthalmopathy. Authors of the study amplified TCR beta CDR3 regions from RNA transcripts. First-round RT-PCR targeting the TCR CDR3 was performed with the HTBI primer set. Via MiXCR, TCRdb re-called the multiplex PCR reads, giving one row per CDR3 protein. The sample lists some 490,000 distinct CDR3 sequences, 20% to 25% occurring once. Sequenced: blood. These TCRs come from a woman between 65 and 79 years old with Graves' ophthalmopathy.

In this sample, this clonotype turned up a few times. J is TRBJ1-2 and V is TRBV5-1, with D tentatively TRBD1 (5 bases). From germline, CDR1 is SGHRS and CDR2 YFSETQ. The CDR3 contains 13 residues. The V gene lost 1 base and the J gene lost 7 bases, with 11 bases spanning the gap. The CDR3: CASSLSAGTGYTF. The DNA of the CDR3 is TGCGCCAGCAGCTTGTCGGCAGGGACTGGCTACACCTTC. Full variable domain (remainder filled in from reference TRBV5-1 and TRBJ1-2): KAGVTQTPRYLIKTRGQQVTLSCSPISGHRSVSWYQQTPGQGLQFLFEYFSETQRNKGNFPGRFSGRQFSNSRSEMNVSTLELGDSALYLCASSLSAGTGYTFGSGTRLTVV.

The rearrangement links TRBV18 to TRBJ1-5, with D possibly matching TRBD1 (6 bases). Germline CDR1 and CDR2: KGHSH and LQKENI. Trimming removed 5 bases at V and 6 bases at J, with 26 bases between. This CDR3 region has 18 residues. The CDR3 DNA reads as TGTGCCAGCTCAAAGACTACAGGGATTTTGGGCTCGGGTCAGCCCCAGCATTTT. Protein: CASSKTTGILGSGQPQHF.

Here the CDR3 reads CASSPSLVQETQYF. Written as DNA, the CDR3 is TGTGCCAGCAGCCCATCTCTAGTTCAAGAGACCCAGTACTTC. The rearrangement uses TRBV7-2 and TRBJ2-5, with no clear D. Germline-derived CDR1 and CDR2 are SGHTA and FQGNSA. The CDR3 consists of 14 residues. V dropped 5 bases and J dropped 2 bases, with 12 bases sitting between them.

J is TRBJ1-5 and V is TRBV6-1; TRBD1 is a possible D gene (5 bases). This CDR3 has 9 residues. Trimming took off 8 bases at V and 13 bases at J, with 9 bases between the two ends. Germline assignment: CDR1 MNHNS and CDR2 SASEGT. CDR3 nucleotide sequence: TGTGCCAGCGAAAGGGGTCAGCATTTT. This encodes CASERGQHF.

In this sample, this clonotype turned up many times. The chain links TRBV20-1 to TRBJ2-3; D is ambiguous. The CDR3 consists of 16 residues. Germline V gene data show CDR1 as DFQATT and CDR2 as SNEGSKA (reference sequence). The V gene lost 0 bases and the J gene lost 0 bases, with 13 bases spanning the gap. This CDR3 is CSARDIGTPSTDTQYF. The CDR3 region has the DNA TGCAGTGCTAGAGATATCGGCACACCTAGCACAGATACGCAGTATTTT.

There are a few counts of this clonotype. CDR3 DNA sequence: TGTGCCAGTAGTACGGACAGCTATGGCTACACCTTC. Encoded protein: CASSTDSYGYTF. V is TRBV19 and J is TRBJ1-2; a weak D match, TRBD1 (6 bases). Looked up from germline, CDR1 is LNHDA and CDR2 is SQIVND (reference sequence). The CDR3 extends over 12 amino acids. The germline V and J ends were trimmed by 4 bases and 4 bases, with 7 bases remaining between them.

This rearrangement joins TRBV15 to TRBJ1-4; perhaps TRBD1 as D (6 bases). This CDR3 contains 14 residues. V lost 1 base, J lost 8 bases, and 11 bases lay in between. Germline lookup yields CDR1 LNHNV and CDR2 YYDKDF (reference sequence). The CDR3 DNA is TGTGCCACCAGCAGAGGACTCAGGGGCGAAAAACTGTTTTTT. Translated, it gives CATSRGLRGEKLFF.

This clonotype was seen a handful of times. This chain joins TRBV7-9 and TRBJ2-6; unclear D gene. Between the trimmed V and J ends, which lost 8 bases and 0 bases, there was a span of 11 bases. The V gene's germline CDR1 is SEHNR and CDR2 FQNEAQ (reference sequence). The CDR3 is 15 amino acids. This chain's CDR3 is CASSPPRSGANVLTF. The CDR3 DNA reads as TGTGCCAGCTCACCACCGCGCTCTGGGGCCAACGTCCTGACTTTC.

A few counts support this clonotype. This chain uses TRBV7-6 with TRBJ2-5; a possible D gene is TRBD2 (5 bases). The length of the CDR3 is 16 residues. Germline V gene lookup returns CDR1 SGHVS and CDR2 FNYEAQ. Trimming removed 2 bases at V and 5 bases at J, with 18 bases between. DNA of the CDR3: TGTGCCAGCAGCTTAAATATTGGAGCCCCGGGGGAGACCCAGTACTTC. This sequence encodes CASSLNIGAPGETQYF.

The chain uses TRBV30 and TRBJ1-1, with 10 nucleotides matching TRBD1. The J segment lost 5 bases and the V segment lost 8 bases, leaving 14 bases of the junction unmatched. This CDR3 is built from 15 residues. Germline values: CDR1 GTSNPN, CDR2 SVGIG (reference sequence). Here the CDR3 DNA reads TGTGCCAGCCCCACTAGGACAGGGGGGTGGACTGAAGCTTTCTTT. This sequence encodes CASPTRTGGWTEAFF.

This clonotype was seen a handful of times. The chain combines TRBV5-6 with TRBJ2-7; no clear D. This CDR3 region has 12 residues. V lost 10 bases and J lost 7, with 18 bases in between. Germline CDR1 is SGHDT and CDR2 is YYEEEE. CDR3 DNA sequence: TGTGCCTGCCAGAAACAGTACTCTGAGCAGTACTTC. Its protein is CACQKQYSEQYF.

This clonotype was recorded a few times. The CDR3 coding sequence is TGCGCCAGCAGTGACTTGGAGACCCAGTACTTC. The encoded protein is CASSDLETQYF. The chain combines TRBV10-1 with TRBJ2-5; no clear D. The CDR3 is 11 residues long. V lost 3 bases and J 5 bases, leaving 4 bases between the germline ends. The V gene's germline CDR1 is WNHNN and CDR2 SYGVQD (reference sequence).

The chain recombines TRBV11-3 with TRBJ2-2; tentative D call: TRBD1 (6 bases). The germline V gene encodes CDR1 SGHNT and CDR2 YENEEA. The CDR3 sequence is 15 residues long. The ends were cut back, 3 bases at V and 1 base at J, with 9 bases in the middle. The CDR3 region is CASSLTGENTGELFF. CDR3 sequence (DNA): TGTGCCAGCAGCTTGACAGGAGAGAACACCGGGGAGCTGTTTTTT.

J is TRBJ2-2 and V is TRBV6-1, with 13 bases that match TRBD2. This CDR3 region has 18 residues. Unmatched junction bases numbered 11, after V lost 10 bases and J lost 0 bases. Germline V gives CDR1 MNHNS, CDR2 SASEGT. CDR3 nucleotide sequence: TGTGCCACCCCCGGACTAGCGGGAGTTACCGCGAACACCGGGGAGCTGTTTTTT. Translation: CATPGLAGVTANTGELFF.

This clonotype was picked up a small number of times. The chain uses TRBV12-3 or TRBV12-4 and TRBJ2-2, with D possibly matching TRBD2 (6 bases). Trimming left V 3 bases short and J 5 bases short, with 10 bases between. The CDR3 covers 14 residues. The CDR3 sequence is CASSLEGLTGELFF. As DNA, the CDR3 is TGTGCCAGCAGTTTGGAGGGTTTGACCGGGGAGCTGTTTTTT.

CDR3 DNA: TGTGCCAGCAGTTTAACGGGACAGGGAGGTTCACCCCTCCACTTT. Its translation is CASSLTGQGGSPLHF. The V and J genes are TRBV12-3 or TRBV12-4 and TRBJ1-6; TRBD1 aligns across 9 bases. V shed 2 bases, J shed 9 bases, and the junction held 5 bases outside the gene matches. The CDR3 has 15 amino acids.

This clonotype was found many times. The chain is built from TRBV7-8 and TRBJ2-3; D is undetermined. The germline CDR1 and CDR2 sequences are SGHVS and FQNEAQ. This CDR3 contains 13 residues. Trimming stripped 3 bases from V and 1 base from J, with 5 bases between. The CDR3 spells CASSFRRTDTQYF. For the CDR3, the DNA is TGTGCCAGCAGCTTTAGGCGCACAGATACGCAGTATTTT.

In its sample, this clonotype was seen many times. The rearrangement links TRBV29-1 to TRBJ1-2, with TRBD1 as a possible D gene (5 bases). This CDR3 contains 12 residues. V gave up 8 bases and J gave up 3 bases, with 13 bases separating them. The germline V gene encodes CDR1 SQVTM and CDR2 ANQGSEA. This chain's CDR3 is CSTLGGDYGYTF. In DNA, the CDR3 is TGCAGCACCCTGGGGGGGGACTATGGCTACACCTTC. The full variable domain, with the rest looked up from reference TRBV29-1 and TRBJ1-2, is SAVISQKPSRDICQRGTSLTIQCQVDSQVTMMFWYRQQPGQSLTLIATANQGSEATYESGFVIDKFPISRPNLTFSTLTVSNMSPEDSSIYLCSTLGGDYGYTFGSGTRLTVV.

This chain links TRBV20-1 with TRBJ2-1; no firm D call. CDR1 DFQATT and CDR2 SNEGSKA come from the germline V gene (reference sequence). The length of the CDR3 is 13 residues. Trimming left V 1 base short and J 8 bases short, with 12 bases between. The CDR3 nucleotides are TGCAGTGCTAGAGGCTTTGAGGTAGATGAGCAGTTCTTC. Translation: CSARGFEVDEQFF.

CDR3: CACSHQETQYF. The CDR3 DNA sequence: TGTGCCTGCTCCCATCAAGAGACCCAGTACTTC. The J gene is TRBJ2-5, the V gene TRBV30, with D hard to call. V lost 6 bases, J lost 2 bases, and 7 bases lay in between. The germline V gene has CDR1 GTSNPN and CDR2 SVGIG (reference sequence). The CDR3 has 11 amino acids.

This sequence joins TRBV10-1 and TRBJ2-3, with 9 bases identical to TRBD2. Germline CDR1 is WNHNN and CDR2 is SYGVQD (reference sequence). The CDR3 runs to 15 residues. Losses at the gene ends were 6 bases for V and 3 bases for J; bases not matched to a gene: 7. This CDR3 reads CASRASGAQTDTQYF. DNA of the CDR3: TGCGCCAGCAGGGCTAGCGGGGCGCAAACAGATACGCAGTATTTT.

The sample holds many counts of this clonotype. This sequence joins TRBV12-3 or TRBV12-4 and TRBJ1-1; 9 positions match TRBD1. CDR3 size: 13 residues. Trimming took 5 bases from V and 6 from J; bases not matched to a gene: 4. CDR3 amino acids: CASSPGTGSEAFF. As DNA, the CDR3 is TGTGCCAGCAGTCCCGGGACAGGGTCTGAAGCTTTCTTT.

The CDR3 spells CAISERQGTETQYF. The DNA of the CDR3 is TGTGCCATCAGTGAGAGGCAGGGGACAGAGACCCAGTACTTC. The chain employs TRBV10-3 and TRBJ2-5, with D tentatively TRBD1 (6 bases). The germline V and J ends were trimmed by 2 bases and 4 bases, with 11 bases remaining between them. Germline V gene data show CDR1 as ENHRY and CDR2 as SYGVKD. The CDR3 loop spans 14 amino acids.

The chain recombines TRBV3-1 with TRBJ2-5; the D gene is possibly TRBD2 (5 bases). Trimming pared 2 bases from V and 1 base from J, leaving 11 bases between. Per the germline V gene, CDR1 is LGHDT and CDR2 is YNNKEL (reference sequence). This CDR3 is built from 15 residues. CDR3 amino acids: CASSQNGESQETQYF. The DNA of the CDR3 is TGTGCCAGCAGCCAAAACGGGGAGTCCCAAGAGACCCAGTACTTC.

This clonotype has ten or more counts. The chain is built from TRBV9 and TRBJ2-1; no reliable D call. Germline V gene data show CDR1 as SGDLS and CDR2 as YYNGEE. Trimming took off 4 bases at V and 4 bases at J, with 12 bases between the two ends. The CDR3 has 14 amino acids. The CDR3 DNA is TGTGCCAGCAGCCCCCTAGGGCGTTACAATGAGCAGTTCTTC. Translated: CASSPLGRYNEQFF.

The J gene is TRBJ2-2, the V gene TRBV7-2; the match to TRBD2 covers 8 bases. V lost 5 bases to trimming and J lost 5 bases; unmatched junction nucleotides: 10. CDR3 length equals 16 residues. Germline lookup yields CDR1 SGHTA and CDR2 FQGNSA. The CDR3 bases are TGTGCCAGCAGCCCCCTTTTCGGGACTAGTACCGGGGAGCTGTTTTTT. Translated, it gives CASSPLFGTSTGELFF.

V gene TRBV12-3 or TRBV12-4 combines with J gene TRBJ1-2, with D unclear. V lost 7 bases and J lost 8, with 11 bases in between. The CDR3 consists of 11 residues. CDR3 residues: CASNAARGYTF. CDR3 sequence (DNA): TGTGCCAGCAACGCCGCTCGGGGCTACACCTTC.